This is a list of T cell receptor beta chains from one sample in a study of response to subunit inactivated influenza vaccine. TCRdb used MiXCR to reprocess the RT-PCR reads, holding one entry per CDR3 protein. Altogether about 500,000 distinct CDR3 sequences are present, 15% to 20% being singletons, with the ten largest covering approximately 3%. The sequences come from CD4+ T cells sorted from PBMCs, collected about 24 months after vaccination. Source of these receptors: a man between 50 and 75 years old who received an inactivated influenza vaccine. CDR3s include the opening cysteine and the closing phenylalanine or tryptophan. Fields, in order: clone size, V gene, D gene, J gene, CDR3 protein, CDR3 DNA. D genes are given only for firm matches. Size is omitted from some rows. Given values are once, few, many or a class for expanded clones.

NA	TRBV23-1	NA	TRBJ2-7	CASSQSIPPRSSYEQYF	TGCGCCAGCAGTCAATCGATTCCCCCTAGGAGCTCCTACGAGCAGTACTTC
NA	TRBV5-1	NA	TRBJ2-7	CASSTARVETYEQYF	TGCGCCAGCTCTACGGCCAGGGTGGAGACCTACGAGCAGTACTTC
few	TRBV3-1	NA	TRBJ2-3	CASSQDWTADTQYF	TGTGCCAGCAGCCAAGATTGGACAGCAGATACGCAGTATTTT
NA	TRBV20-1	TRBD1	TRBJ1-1	CSASRDRSSTEAFF	TGCAGTGCTAGTAGGGACAGGAGTTCTACTGAAGCTTTCTTT
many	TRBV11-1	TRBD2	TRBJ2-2	CASSNSGLAGVATGELFF	TGTGCCAGCAGCAACTCGGGACTAGCGGGAGTTGCGACCGGGGAGCTGTTTTTT
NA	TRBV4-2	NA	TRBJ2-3	CASSQALGDTQYF	TGTGCCAGCAGCCAAGCTTTGGGAGATACGCAGTATTTT
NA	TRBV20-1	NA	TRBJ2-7	CSARDRGRNSYEQYF	TGCAGTGCTAGAGATCGAGGGAGGAATTCCTACGAGCAGTACTTC
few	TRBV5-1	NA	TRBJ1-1	CASSLGTNTEAFF	TGCGCCAGCAGCTTGGGGACAAACACTGAAGCTTTCTTT
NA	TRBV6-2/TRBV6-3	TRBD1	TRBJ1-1	CASSYERDRGLFTEAFF	TGTGCCAGCAGTTACGAAAGGGACAGGGGGCTGTTCACTGAAGCTTTCTTT
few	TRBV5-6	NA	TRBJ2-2	CASSVGGLVTGELFF	TGTGCCAGCAGCGTCGGGGGCCTGGTTACCGGGGAGCTGTTTTTT
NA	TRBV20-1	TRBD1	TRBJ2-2	CSARFAGGITGELFF	TGCAGTGCTAGATTCGCAGGGGGAATCACCGGGGAGCTGTTTTTT
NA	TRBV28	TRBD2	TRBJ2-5	CASSFVLGLAGVYQETQYF	TGTGCCAGCAGTTTCGTCCTCGGGCTAGCGGGGGTATACCAAGAGACCCAGTACTTC
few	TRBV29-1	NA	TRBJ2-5	CSVTRGWGDETQYF	TGCAGCGTAACCAGGGGATGGGGTGATGAGACCCAGTACTTC
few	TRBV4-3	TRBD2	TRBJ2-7	CASSQDLGRGSSYEQYF	TGCGCCAGCAGCCAAGATCTGGGGCGGGGGTCCTCCTACGAGCAGTACTTC
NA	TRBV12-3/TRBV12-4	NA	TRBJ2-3	CASTGPGDTQYF	TGTGCCAGCACCGGACCCGGGGATACGCAGTATTTT
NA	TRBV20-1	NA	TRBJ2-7	CSARGSSYEQYF	TGCAGTGCTAGAGGGAGCTCCTACGAGCAGTACTTC
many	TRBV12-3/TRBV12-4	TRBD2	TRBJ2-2	CAASASGSGHGELFF	TGTGCCGCCTCCGCTAGCGGGAGCGGTCACGGGGAGCTGTTTTTT
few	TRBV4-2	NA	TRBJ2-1	CASSREGQQKYNEQFF	TGTGCCAGCAGCCGGGAGGGACAGCAGAAATACAATGAGCAGTTCTTC
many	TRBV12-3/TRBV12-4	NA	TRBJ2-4	CASSSSTDIQYF	TGTGCCAGCAGTTCTAGCACGGACATTCAGTACTTC
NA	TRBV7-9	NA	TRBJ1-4	CASSLGTVPEKLFF	TGTGCCAGCAGCTTAGGGACAGTTCCTGAAAAACTGTTTTTT
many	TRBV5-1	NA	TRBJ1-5	CASSFEGRDNQPQHF	TGCGCCAGCAGCTTTGAAGGCAGGGACAATCAGCCCCAGCATTTT
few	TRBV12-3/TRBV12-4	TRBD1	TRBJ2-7	CASSLGTGDEQYF	TGTGCCAGCAGTTTAGGGACAGGGGACGAGCAGTACTTC
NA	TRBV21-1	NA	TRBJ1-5	CASSKECGSNQPQHF	TGTGCCAGCAGCAAAGAGTGTGGGAGCAATCAGCCCCAGCATTTT
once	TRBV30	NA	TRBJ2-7	CAWSGQIVYEQYF	TGTGCCTGGAGTGGACAGATAGTCTACGAGCAGTACTTC
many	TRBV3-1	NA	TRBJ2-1	CASSQGRVSYNEQFF	TGTGCCAGCAGCCAGGGTAGGGTGAGTTATAATGAGCAGTTCTTC
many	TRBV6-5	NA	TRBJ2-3	CASSYLASTPLGTQYF	TGTGCCAGCAGTTACCTAGCTTCGACACCGTTAGGTACGCAGTATTTT
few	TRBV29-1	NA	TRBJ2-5	CSVEARGWGETQYF	TGCAGCGTTGAGGCGCGGGGATGGGGAGAGACCCAGTACTTC
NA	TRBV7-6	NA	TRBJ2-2	CASSLRGLSGTNTGELFF	TGTGCCAGCAGCTTAAGGGGGCTCAGCGGGACCAACACCGGGGAGCTGTTTTTT
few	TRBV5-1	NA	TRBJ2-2	CASSLQEAGELFF	TGCGCCAGCAGCTTGCAGGAGGCCGGGGAGCTGTTTTTT
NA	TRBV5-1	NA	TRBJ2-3	CASRPGNTDTQYF	TGCGCCAGCAGGCCAGGGAACACAGATACGCAGTATTTT
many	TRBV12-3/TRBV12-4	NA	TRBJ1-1	CASSLRRSANTEAFF	TGTGCCAGCAGTTTAAGGCGTTCTGCAAACACTGAAGCTTTCTTT
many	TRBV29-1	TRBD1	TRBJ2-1	CSVDLDREAYNEQFF	TGCAGCGTTGATTTGGACAGGGAAGCCTACAATGAGCAGTTCTTC
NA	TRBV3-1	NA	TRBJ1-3	CASSQLGQIFGNTIYF	TGTGCCAGCAGCCAGTTAGGACAGATTTTTGGAAACACCATATATTTT
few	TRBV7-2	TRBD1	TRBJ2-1	CASVPGQGISEQFF	TGTGCCAGCGTCCCGGGACAGGGGATAAGTGAGCAGTTCTTC
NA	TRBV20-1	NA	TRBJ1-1	CSARGLGSSMNTEAFF	TGCAGTGCTAGGGGGCTCGGGTCCTCCATGAACACTGAAGCTTTCTTT
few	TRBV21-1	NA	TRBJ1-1	CASRRGDTEAFF	TGTGCCAGCAGACGAGGGGACACTGAAGCTTTCTTT
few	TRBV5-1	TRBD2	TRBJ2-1	CASSSQLAATYNEQFF	TGCGCCAGCAGCTCCCAACTAGCGGCAACCTACAATGAGCAGTTCTTC
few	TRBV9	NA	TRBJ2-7	CASSVGLAPYEQYF	TGTGCCAGCAGCGTAGGTTTAGCGCCTTACGAGCAGTACTTC
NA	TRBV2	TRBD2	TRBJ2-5	CASSGLAGVLQYF	TGTGCCAGCAGTGGACTAGCGGGAGTGCTCCAGTACTTC
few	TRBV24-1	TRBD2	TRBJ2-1	CATSGASGGPYNEQFF	TGTGCCACCAGTGGGGCTAGCGGGGGGCCCTACAATGAGCAGTTCTTC
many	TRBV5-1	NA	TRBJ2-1	CASSLKETGKQFF	TGCGCCAGCAGCTTGAAGGAGACGGGGAAGCAGTTCTTC
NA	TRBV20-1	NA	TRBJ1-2	CSASPTGQAGYGYTF	TGCAGTGCTAGCCCCACCGGGCAGGCAGGGTATGGCTACACCTTC
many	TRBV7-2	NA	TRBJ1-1	CASSSQLNTEAFF	TGTGCCAGCAGCTCACAGTTGAACACTGAAGCTTTCTTT
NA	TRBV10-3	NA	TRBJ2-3	CAISDGLDTQYF	TGTGCCATCAGTGACGGGTTGGATACGCAGTATTTT
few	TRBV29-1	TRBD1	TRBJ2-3	CSVVDRGRTDTQYF	TGCAGCGTTGTTGACAGGGGACGCACAGATACGCAGTATTTT
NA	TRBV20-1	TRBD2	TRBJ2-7	CSATATSGIYEQYF	TGCAGTGCTACGGCGACTAGCGGGATCTACGAGCAGTACTTC
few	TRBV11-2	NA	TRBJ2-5	CASSPTPGTQETQYF	TGTGCCAGCAGCCCAACACCGGGAACCCAAGAGACCCAGTACTTC
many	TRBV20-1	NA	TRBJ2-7	CSAPSPYEQYF	TGCAGTGCTCCTTCCCCGTACGAGCAGTACTTC
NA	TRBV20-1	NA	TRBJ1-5	CSARDMSNQPQHF	TGCAGTGCTAGAGATATGAGCAATCAGCCCCAGCATTTT
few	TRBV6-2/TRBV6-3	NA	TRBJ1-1	CASSSGRKGGATEAFF	TGTGCCAGCAGTTCTGGTCGTAAAGGAGGGGCCACTGAAGCTTTCTTT
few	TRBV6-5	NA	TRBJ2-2	CASSYWGLNVNTGELFF	TGTGCCAGCAGTTACTGGGGACTCAACGTGAACACCGGGGAGCTGTTTTTT
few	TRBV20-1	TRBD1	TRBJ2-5	CSALLPQGEETQYF	TGCAGTGCCTTGCTCCCCCAGGGGGAAGAGACCCAGTACTTC
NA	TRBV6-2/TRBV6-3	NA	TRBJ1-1	CASSGDTEAFF	TGTGCCAGCAGTGGGGACACTGAAGCTTTCTTT
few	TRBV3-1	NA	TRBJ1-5	CASSLGTLFSNQPQHF	TGTGCCAGCAGCCTCGGGACCCTTTTTAGCAATCAGCCCCAGCATTTT